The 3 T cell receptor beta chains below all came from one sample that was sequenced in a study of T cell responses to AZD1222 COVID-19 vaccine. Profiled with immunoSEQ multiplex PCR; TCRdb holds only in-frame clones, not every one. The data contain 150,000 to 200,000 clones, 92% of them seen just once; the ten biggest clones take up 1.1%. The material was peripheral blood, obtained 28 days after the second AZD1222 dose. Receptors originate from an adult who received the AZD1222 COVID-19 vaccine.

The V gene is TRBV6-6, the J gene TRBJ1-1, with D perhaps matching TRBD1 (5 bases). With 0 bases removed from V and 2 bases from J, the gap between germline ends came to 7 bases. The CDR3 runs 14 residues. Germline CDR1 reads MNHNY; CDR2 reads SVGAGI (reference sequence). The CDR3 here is CASSYSTANTEAFF. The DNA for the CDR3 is TGTGCCAGCAGTTACTCGACAGCAAACACTGAAGCTTTCTTT.

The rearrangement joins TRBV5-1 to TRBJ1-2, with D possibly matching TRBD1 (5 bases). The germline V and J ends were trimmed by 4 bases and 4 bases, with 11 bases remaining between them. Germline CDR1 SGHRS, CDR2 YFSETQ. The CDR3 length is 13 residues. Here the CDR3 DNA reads TGCGCCAGCAGCCCAGACAGCTCCTATGGCTACACCTTC. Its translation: CASSPDSSYGYTF.

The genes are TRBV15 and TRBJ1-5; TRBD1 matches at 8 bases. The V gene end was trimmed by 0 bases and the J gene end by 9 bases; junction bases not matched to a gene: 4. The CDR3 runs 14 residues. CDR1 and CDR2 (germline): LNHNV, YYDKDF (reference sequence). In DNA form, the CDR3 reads TGTGCCACCAGCAGAGAGGGACAGGAGGCGCCCCAGCATTTT. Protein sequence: CATSREGQEAPQHF.